This section outlines one TCR beta chain sequence together with its context. Its antigen is unknown. No per-base quality is available; no much larger clone lies one base away. TCRbeta CDR3 regions were amplified from genomic DNA using the immunoSEQ Assay, a bias-controlled multiplex PCR. Regarding the original processing steps: The number of nucleated cells in each sample was estimated by amplification of reference gene primers within the assay. To quantify the absolute abundance of each unique TCRbeta CDR3 rearrangement, sequence reads were collapsed and filtered. For each sample, productive Simpson clonality was calculated by taking the square root of Simpson's diversity index across productive rearrangements. The source is immuneACCESS, and TCRdb retained only in-frame sequences with V and J called. Part of the clones is not carried over; for the studies checked, unresolved V genes explain less than half of this, and the remainder is unexplained. From that table come the V and J calls and clone size; the DNA was used to work out D and trimming. The sample table lists under 400,000 clones, roughly 86% of them with a count of one. Of the sample, about 9.4% is held by the ten largest clones.

This sample is drawn from a study of blood T cell repertoires in COVID-19 (TCRdb year 2020). About the investigation overall: The collaborator samples originated in the United States, Italy and Spain and spanned the acute and convalescent phases of COVID-19. The prospective study material was composed of cDNA or gDNA derived from T cells, B-cell-depleted T cells, or PBMCs. Subjects who had been exposed to COVID-19, were actively infected with it, or had recovered from it provided the deeply sampled blood TCRbeta repertoires that made up the dataset. The repertoires were made available in a free public database intended to serve as a resource for research on the immune response to SARS-CoV-2. The samples were drawn from the first 160 participants of the ongoing ImmuneRACE study and from some 1,300 subjects provided by 6 global collaborators. Sample metadata almost always included a de-identified subject ID, COVID-19 status, age in years and sex. Where available, HLA class I and class II types were taken from metadata supplied by the sample provider and were not determined by assay-based typing.

Trimming removed 8 bases from V and 10 bases from J; the gene matches leave 14 bases unexplained. Its CDR3 holds 15 amino acids, cysteine through phenylalanine. Of all the DNA, just the CDR3 is kept, 45 bases in frame from base 1. CDR1 MDHEN and CDR2 SYDVKM are derived from the germline V gene. One collaborating source in Seattle enrolled patients while the patients were actively infected and followed the patients over time throughout the course of disease. Each collaborating institution followed its own protocols to collect whole blood in K2EDTA tubes. For TCRbeta analysis, collaborator samples were shipped as frozen whole blood, as isolated PBMCs, or as DNA extracted from either sample type. Overall results and qualifications from the work: Clinical and demographic metadata were provided uncurated, with the amount varying by source and participant.

The V and J genes are TRBV28 and TRBJ2-1, and 10 junction bases match TRBD2. Sequenced: peripheral blood. The receptor's source is a woman in her twenties or thirties with COVID-19, enrolled during active disease. The CDR3 is CASVGLAGVGGEQFF. In nucleotide form, the sequence is TGTGCCAGCGTGGGGCTAGCGGGAGTTGGGGGCGAGCAGTTCTTC.